The next 28 T cell receptor beta chains were all read from a single sample in a study of T cells expressing NK-cell markers. Reanalyzing the 5' RACE reads, TCRdb keeps one entry per CDR3 protein, without DNA. Here the sample table reports a few hundred thousand distinct CDR3 sequences. Sequencing was performed on blood T cells: a sorted CD56 or NKG2C T cell subset, CD4+ or CD8+ T cells, or bulk PBMC T cells (not recorded which). The receptors shown here come from a man between 18 and 29 years old in good health.

The CDR3 spells CASGLGSSGNTIYF. The V call is TRBV12-5, the J call TRBJ1-3. The CDR3 length is 14 residues. CDR1 and CDR2 (germline): LGHNT, FRNRAP. Full variable domain (remainder filled in from reference TRBV12-5 and TRBJ1-3): DARVTQTPRHKVTEMGQEVTMRCQPILGHNTVFWYRQTMMQGLELLAYFRNRAPLDDSGMPKDRFSAEMPDATLATLKIQPSEPRDSAVYFCASGLGSSGNTIYFGEGSWLTVV.

The chain carries TRBV6-5 and TRBJ2-5; with no DNA, the TCRdb D assignment of TRBD1 cannot be verified. CDR1 is MNHEY and CDR2 is SVGAGI in the germline V gene. This CDR3 spans 16 amino acids. The CDR3 sequence: CASSYSYRTGRETQYF.

The rearrangement links TRBV20-1 to TRBJ1-5. CDR1 and CDR2 from the germline V gene are DFQATT and SNEGSKA (reference sequence). This CDR3 has 16 amino acids. The CDR3 sequence: CSARGGTPRANQPQHF.

This chain uses TRBV19 with TRBJ1-5; the TCRdb call, TRBD1, lacks DNA for checking. The germline V gene encodes CDR1 LNHDA and CDR2 SQIVND (reference sequence). The CDR3 covers 15 residues. CDR3 in amino acids: CASSMGQGGSQPQHF.

The rearrangement links TRBV6-1 to TRBJ2-1; TCRdb lists TRBD2, though no DNA is available to test this call. The CDR3 totals 13 residues. Germline-derived CDR1 and CDR2 are MNHNS and SASEGT. CDR3 protein: CASGSSSDNEQFF.

This chain links TRBV7-2 with TRBJ1-4; TCRdb's D call, TRBD1, is unchecked because there is no DNA. Germline V gives CDR1 SGHTA, CDR2 FQGNSA. This CDR3 has 13 residues. CDR3 residues: CASSPGPGEKLFF.

V usage is TRBV18 and J usage is TRBJ1-5. Germline V CDR1 and CDR2: KGHSH, LQKENI. The length of the CDR3 is 15 residues. The CDR3 loop is CASSPHEGLGQPQHF.

The chain carries TRBV6-2 or TRBV6-3 and TRBJ2-3; TCRdb reports TRBD2, a call that lacks DNA to check it against. The CDR3 consists of 16 residues. CDR1 is MNHEY, CDR2 SVGEGT, per germline. The CDR3 loop is CASSSLREAYTDTQYF.

V is TRBV11-2 and J is TRBJ2-2. The CDR3 length is 14 residues. Per the germline V gene, CDR1 is SGHAT and CDR2 is FQNNGV. CDR3 region: CASRRLLATGELFF.

This chain uses TRBV12-3 or TRBV12-4 with TRBJ2-5. This CDR3 comprises 14 residues. This chain's CDR3 is CASSSGRRQETQYF.

The chain links TRBV9 to TRBJ2-5; lacking DNA, the TRBD1 call made by TCRdb goes unchecked. This CDR3 has 15 amino acids. Germline V CDR1 and CDR2: SGDLS, YYNGEE. This CDR3 reads CASSVGHRLQETQYF.

This chain joins TRBV11-2 and TRBJ2-5; the TCRdb call, TRBD2, lacks DNA for checking. This CDR3 region has 15 residues. Germline V CDR1 and CDR2: SGHAT, FQNNGV. The CDR3 sequence is CASRQLGRAKETQYF.

The chain is built from TRBV7-9 and TRBJ2-1; the D call from TCRdb, TRBD1, cannot be confirmed without DNA. The CDR3 runs to 16 residues. Germline CDR1 SEHNR, CDR2 FQNEAQ (reference sequence). CDR3 residues: CASSLSAQTGGRGQFF. Full variable domain (remainder filled in from reference TRBV7-9 and TRBJ2-1): DTGVSQNPRHKITKRGQNVTFRCDPISEHNRLYWYRQTLGQGPEFLTYFQNEAQLEKSRLLSDRFSAERPKGSFSTLEIQRTEQGDSAMYLCASSLSAQTGGRGQFFGPGTRLTVL.

This chain's CDR3 is CASALTDTQYF. The chain uses TRBV12-5 and TRBJ2-3. CDR3 length: 11 residues. CDR1 LGHNT and CDR2 FRNRAP come from the germline V gene.

The V and J genes are TRBV20-1 and TRBJ1-2; the TRBD1 assignment by TCRdb is unverifiable without DNA. Germline values: CDR1 DFQATT, CDR2 SNEGSKA (reference sequence). The CDR3 sequence is 12 residues long. This chain's CDR3 is CSASREGYGYTF.

The chain has TRBV10-3 and TRBJ2-1; TCRdb reports TRBD2, a call that lacks DNA to check it against. The CDR3 has 14 amino acids. Germline assignment: CDR1 ENHRY and CDR2 SYGVKD. CDR3 protein: CAIRTSGSENEQFF.

The chain links TRBV12-3 or TRBV12-4 to TRBJ1-1. The CDR3 totals 13 residues. The CDR3 loop is CASSLASNTEAFF.

The chain recombines TRBV29-1 with TRBJ2-3; TCRdb's D call, TRBD1, is unchecked because there is no DNA. Germline V gives CDR1 SQVTM, CDR2 ANQGSEA. This CDR3 comprises 15 residues. CDR3 residues: CSAMKLTDREDTQYF.

The chain recombines TRBV7-9 with TRBJ2-7; TCRdb's D gene call, TRBD1, goes unchecked for lack of DNA. CDR3 length: 15 amino acids. Germline CDR1 is SEHNR and CDR2 is FQNEAQ (reference sequence). The CDR3 is CASSPHRISSYEQYF.

The chain links TRBV29-1 to TRBJ2-2; without DNA, the TCRdb call of TRBD1 cannot be checked. Germline lookup yields CDR1 SQVTM and CDR2 ANQGSEA. CDR3 size: 15 residues. CDR3 amino acids: CSVAPLTGDTGELFF.

This chain connects TRBV29-1 to TRBJ2-3; TCRdb names TRBD1, which stays unverified in the absence of DNA. Germline loops: CDR1 SQVTM, CDR2 ANQGSEA. The CDR3 totals 14 residues. CDR3 protein: CSVGWGSSTDTQYF.

J is TRBJ2-5 and V is TRBV7-2; checking the TCRdb D call of TRBD1 is not possible without DNA. The CDR3 is 15 residues long. Germline values: CDR1 SGHTA, CDR2 FQGNSA. CDR3 in amino acids: CASSWGQGAIETQYF.

This chain connects TRBV18 to TRBJ1-2. The CDR3 contains 14 residues. Germline V gene sequence: CDR1 KGHSH, CDR2 LQKENI. CDR3 in amino acids: CASFTRQGNYGYTF.

The chain employs TRBV20-1 and TRBJ2-5; TCRdb picks TRBD2, but there is no DNA to check that call. There are 15 residues in the CDR3. The germline V gene encodes CDR1 DFQATT and CDR2 SNEGSKA (reference sequence). CDR3 region: CSAAPEAGVWETQYF.

The rearrangement uses TRBV10-3 and TRBJ2-7; TCRdb's D gene call, TRBD1, goes unchecked for lack of DNA. Germline loops: CDR1 ENHRY, CDR2 SYGVKD. This CDR3 spans 15 amino acids. The CDR3 region is CAISGTGPGGYEQYF.

The chain links TRBV5-6 to TRBJ1-1. CDR3 length: 14 amino acids. Germline lookup yields CDR1 SGHDT and CDR2 YYEEEE. The CDR3 region is CASSYPRGDTEAFF. Filled out from reference TRBV5-6 and TRBJ1-1, the complete variable domain reads DAGVTQSPTHLIKTRGQQVTLRCSPKSGHDTVSWYQQALGQGPQFIFQYYEEEERQRGNFPDRFSGHQFPNYSSELNVNALLLGDSALYLCASSYPRGDTEAFFGQGTRLTVV.

The V and J genes are TRBV18 and TRBJ2-1; without DNA, the TCRdb call of TRBD2 cannot be checked. The germline CDR1 and CDR2 sequences are KGHSH and LQKENI. CDR3 length equals 16 residues. CDR3 sequence reads: CASSPLAGSSYNEQFF. Combining the CDR3 with reference TRBV18 and TRBJ2-1 gives the whole variable domain NAGVMQNPRHLVRRRGQEARLRCSPMKGHSHVYWYRQLPEEGLKFMVYLQKENIIDESGMPKERFSAEFPKEGPSILRIQQVVRGDSAAYFCASSPLAGSSYNEQFFGPGTRLTVL.

The chain employs TRBV20-1 and TRBJ2-2; TCRdb outputs TRBD2, but without DNA this stays unchecked. The CDR3 extends over 16 amino acids. The germline CDR1 and CDR2 sequences are DFQATT and SNEGSKA (reference sequence). This chain's CDR3 is CSAQRRRGMNTGELFF.